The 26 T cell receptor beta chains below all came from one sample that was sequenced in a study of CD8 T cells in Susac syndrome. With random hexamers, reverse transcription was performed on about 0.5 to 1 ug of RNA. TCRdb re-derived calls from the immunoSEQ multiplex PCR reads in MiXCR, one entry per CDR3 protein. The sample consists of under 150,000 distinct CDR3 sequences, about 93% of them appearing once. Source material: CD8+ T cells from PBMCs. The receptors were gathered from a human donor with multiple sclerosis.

The CDR3 reads CASSPALGGEAFF. Written as DNA, the CDR3 is TGTGCCAGCAGCCCCGCCCTAGGGGGCGAAGCTTTCTTT. This sequence joins TRBV7-9 and TRBJ1-1; TRBD1 aligns across 7 bases. This CDR3 contains 13 residues. From germline, CDR1 is SEHNR and CDR2 FQNEAQ (reference sequence). V trimming: 5 bases; J trimming: 8 bases; junction bases outside the gene matches: 8.

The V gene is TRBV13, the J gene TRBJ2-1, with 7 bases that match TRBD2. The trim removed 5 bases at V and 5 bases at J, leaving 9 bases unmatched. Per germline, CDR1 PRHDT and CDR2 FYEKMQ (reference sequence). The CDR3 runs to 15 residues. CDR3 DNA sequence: TGTGCCAGCAGCCCATGGGGGGGAGAGGACAATGAGCAGTTCTTC. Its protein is CASSPWGGEDNEQFF.

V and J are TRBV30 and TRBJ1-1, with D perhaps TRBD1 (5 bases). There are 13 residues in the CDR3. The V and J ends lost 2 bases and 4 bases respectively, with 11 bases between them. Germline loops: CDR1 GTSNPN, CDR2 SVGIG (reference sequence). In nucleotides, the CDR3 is TGTGCCTGGAGTTTTGGGGGGAGCACTGAAGCTTTCTTT. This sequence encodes CAWSFGGSTEAFF.

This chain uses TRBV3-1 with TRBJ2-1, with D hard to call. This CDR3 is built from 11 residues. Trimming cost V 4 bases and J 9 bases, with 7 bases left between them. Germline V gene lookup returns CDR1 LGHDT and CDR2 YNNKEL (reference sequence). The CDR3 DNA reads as TGTGCCAGCAGCCTTGGCGCTGAGCAGTTCTTC. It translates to CASSLGAEQFF.

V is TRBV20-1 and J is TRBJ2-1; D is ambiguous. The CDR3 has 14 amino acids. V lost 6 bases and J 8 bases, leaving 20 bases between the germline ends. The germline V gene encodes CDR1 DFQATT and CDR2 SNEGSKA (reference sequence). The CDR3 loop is CSALGSPAKDEQFF. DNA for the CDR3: TGCAGTGCCCTCGGGTCGCCAGCGAAGGATGAGCAGTTCTTC.

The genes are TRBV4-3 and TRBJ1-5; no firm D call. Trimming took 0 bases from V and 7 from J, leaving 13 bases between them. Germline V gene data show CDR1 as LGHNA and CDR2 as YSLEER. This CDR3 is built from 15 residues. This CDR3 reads CASSQDRVGGQPQHF. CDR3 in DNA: TGCGCCAGCAGCCAAGATAGAGTGGGCGGACAGCCCCAGCATTTT.

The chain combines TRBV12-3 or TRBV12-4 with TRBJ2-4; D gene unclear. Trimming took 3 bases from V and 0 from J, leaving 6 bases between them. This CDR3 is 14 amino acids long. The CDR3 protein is CASSLAIAKNIQYF. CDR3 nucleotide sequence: TGTGCCAGCAGTTTGGCGATAGCCAAAAACATTCAGTACTTC.

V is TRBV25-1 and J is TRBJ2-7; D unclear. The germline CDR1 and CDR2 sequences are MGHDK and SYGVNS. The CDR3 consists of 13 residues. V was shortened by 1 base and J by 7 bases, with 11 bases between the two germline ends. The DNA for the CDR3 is TGTGCCAGCAGTGAATCAGGCCTGTTGGAGCAGTACTTC. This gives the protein CASSESGLLEQYF.

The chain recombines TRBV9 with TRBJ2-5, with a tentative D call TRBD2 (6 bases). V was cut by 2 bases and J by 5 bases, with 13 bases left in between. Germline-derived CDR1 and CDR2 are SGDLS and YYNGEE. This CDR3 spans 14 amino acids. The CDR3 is CASSVAGGAETQYF. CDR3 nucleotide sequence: TGTGCCAGCAGCGTGGCCGGGGGTGCGGAGACCCAGTACTTC.

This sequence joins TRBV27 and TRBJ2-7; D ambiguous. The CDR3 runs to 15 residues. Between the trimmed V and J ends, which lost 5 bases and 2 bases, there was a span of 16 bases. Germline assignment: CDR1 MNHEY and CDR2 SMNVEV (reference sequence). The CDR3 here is CASSLSAPITYEQYF. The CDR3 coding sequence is TGTGCCAGCAGTCTGTCAGCTCCCATCACCTACGAGCAGTACTTC.

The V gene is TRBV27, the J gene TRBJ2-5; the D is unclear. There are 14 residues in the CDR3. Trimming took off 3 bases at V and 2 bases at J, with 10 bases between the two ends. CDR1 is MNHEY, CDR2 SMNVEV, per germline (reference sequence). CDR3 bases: TGTGCCAGCAGTTTCAATAACCTACAAGAGACCCAGTACTTC. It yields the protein CASSFNNLQETQYF.

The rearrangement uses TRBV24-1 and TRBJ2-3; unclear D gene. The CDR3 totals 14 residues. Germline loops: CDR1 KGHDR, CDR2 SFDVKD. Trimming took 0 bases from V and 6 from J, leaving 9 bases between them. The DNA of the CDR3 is TGTGCCACCAGTGATTTGCTTGACGCGGATACGCAGTATTTT. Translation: CATSDLLDADTQYF.

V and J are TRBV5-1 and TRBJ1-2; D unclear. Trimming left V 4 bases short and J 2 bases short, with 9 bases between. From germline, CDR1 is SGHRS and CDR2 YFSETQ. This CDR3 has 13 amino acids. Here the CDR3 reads CASSPDVNYGYTF. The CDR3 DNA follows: TGCGCCAGCAGCCCGGACGTAAACTATGGCTACACCTTC.

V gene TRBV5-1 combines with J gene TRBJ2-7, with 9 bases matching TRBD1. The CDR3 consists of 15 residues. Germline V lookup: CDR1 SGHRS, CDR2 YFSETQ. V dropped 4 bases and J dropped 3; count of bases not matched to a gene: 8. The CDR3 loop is CASSVEGQGGYEQYF. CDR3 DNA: TGCGCCAGCAGCGTGGAGGGACAGGGAGGCTACGAGCAGTACTTC. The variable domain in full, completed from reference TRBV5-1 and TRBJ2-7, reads KAGVTQTPRYLIKTRGQQVTLSCSPISGHRSVSWYQQTPGQGLQFLFEYFSETQRNKGNFPGRFSGRQFSNSRSEMNVSTLELGDSALYLCASSVEGQGGYEQYFGPGTRLTVT.

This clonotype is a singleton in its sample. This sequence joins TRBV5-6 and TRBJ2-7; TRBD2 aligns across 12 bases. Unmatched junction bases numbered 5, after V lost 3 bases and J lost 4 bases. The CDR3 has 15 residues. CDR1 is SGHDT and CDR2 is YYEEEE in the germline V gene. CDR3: CASSSQGTSGYEQYF. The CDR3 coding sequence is TGTGCCAGCAGCTCCCAAGGGACTAGCGGGTACGAGCAGTACTTC.

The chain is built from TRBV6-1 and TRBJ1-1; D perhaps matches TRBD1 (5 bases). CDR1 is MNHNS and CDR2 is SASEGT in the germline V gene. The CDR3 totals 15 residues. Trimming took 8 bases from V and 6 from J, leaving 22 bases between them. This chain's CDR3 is CASSFWETGTPEAFF. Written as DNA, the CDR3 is TGTGCCAGCTCTTTTTGGGAAACAGGCACTCCTGAAGCTTTCTTT.

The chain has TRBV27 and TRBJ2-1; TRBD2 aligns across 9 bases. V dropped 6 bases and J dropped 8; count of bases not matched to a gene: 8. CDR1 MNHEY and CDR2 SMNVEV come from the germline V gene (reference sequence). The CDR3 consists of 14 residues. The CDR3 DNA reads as TGTGCCAGCAGGGGCGGGAGGGGGGTCGATGAGCAGTTCTTC. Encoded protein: CASRGGRGVDEQFF.

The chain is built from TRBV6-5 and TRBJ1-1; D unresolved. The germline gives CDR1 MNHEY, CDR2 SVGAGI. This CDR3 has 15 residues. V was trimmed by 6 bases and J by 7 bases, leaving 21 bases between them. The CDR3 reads CASSPMSDWILEAFF. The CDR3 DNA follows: TGTGCCAGCAGCCCCATGTCGGACTGGATCCTTGAAGCTTTCTTT.

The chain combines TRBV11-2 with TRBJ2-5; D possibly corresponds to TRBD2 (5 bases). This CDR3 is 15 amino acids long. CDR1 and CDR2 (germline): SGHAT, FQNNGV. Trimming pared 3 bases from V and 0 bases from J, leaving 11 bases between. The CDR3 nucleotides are TGTGCCAGCAGCTTGCTCGGGGAGTACCAAGAGACCCAGTACTTC. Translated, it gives CASSLLGEYQETQYF. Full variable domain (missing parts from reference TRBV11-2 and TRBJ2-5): EAGVAQSPRYKIIEKRQSVAFWCNPISGHATLYWYQQILGQGPKLLIQFQNNGVVDDSQLPKDRFSAERLKGVDSTLKIQPAKLEDSAVYLCASSLLGEYQETQYFGPGTRLLVL.

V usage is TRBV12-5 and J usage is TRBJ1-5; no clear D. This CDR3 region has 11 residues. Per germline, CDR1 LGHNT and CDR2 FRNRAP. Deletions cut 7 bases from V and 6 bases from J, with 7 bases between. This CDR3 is CASAIGQPQHF. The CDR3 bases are TGTGCTAGTGCCATAGGTCAGCCCCAGCATTTT. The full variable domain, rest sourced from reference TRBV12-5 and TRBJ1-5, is DARVTQTPRHKVTEMGQEVTMRCQPILGHNTVFWYRQTMMQGLELLAYFRNRAPLDDSGMPKDRFSAEMPDATLATLKIQPSEPRDSAVYFCASAIGQPQHFGDGTRLSIL.

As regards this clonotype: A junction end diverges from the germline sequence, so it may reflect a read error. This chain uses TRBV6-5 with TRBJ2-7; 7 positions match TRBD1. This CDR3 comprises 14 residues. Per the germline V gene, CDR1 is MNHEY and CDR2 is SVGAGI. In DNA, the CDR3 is TGTGCCAGCAGCCCGGGACAGTCATTTACGAGGGGATTTTTC. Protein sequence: CASSPGQSFTRGFF.

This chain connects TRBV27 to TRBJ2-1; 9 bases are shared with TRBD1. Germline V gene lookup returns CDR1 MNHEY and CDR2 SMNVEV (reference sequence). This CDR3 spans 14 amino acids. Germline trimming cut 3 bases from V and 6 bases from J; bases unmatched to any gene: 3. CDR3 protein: CASSFGTGFNEQFF. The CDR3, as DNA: TGTGCCAGCAGTTTCGGGACAGGGTTCAATGAGCAGTTCTTC.

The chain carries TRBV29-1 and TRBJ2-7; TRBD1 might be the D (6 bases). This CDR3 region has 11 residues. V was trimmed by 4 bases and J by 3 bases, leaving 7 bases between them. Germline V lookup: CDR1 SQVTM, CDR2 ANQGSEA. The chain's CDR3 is CSVVQGYEQYF. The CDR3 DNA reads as TGCAGCGTTGTACAGGGCTACGAGCAGTACTTC.

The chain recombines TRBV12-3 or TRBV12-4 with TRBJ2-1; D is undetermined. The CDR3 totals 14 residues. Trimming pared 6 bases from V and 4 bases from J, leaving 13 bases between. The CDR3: CASRPPLKYNEQFF. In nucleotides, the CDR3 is TGTGCCAGCAGACCCCCCCTGAAGTACAATGAGCAGTTCTTC.

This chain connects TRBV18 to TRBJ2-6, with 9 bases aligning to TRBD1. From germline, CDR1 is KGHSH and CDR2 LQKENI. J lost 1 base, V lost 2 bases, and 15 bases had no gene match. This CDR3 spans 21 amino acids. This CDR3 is CASSPIQAWDRDLSGANVLTF. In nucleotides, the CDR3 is TGTGCCAGCTCACCAATTCAGGCGTGGGACAGGGATCTTTCTGGGGCCAACGTCCTGACTTTC.

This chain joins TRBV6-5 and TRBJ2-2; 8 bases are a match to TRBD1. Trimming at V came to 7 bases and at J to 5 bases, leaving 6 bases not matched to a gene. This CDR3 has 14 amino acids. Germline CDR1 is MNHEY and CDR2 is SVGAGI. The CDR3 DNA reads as TGTGCCAGCAAATATACAGGGGGAACCGGGGAGCTGTTTTTT. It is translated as CASKYTGGTGELFF.